This T cell receptor (beta chain) was obtained from a study of cytomegalovirus exposure and HLA in healthy donors. Study as a whole: Caucasian-associated ancestry cluster membership applied to 75% to 85% of around 400 genotyped donors. Study-wide findings and caveats: A prior analysis recorded that most TCR beta V segments were productive about 90% or about 30% of the time. The dataset shows that most TCR sequences were rare, while some public TCRs occurred in many donors.

V lost 4 bases and J lost 0, with 6 bases in between. This CDR3 region has 14 residues. Germline V gene data show CDR1 as LNHDA and CDR2 as SQIVND (reference sequence). Use of 60 Vbeta and 13 Jbeta primers characterized the PCR. Here immunoSEQ multiplex PCR was the method, and the copy in TCRdb shows in-frame clones only, minus some. The table includes about 200,000 clones, roughly 85% detected once. A few counts support this clone. Its antigen is unknown. The sequence was collected from a woman aged 45-65 years in good health and CMV-seronegative. V and J are TRBV19 and TRBJ1-4; D uncertain. Sample: PBMCs. Here the CDR3 reads CASSSAATNEKLFF. As DNA, the CDR3 is TGTGCCAGTAGTAGTGCAGCAACTAATGAAAAACTGTTTTTT.